This is a list of T cell receptor beta chains from one sample in a study of blood T cell repertoires in COVID-19. The repertoire was sequenced with immunoSEQ multiplex PCR; TCRdb's copy has only in-frame clones and lacks some. Of under 200,000 clones in the sample, over 70% were seen once. The source material was PBMCs or T cells enriched from blood (not recorded which). The receptors originated from a woman aged 40 to 50 with acute COVID-19. The CDR3 runs from the conserved cysteine through the conserved F or W. D genes are given only for firm matches. Clone size is stated in some rows and not others, as once, few, many or a class when expanded.

j_gene	d_gene	v_gene	abundance	CDR3nt	CDR3aa
TRBJ1-1	NA	TRBV16	NA	TGTGCCAGCAGTCTCGGGGGGGGCATCACTGAAGCTTTCTTT	CASSLGGGITEAFF
TRBJ1-2	NA	TRBV29-1	NA	TGCAGCACTAGGTGGGGGGGATCTCATGGCTACACCTTC	CSTRWGGSHGYTF
TRBJ1-3	NA	TRBV14	NA	TGTGCCTCCCAGGCACGGTCTGGAAACACCATATATTTT	CASQARSGNTIYF
TRBJ1-1	NA	TRBV9	once	TGTGCCAGCAGCGTGACTATGAACACTGAAGCTTTCTTT	CASSVTMNTEAFF
TRBJ1-2	NA	TRBV18	NA	TGTGCCAGCTCACCAGACAGTAACTATGGCTACACCTTC	CASSPDSNYGYTF
TRBJ2-7	TRBD1	TRBV7-6	NA	TGTGCCAGCAGCCAGAGCCGGACAGGGGGCTCCTACGAGCAGTACTTC	CASSQSRTGGSYEQYF
TRBJ2-2	TRBD2	TRBV2	NA	TGTGCCAGCAGCACTAGCGGGATTGGAACCGGGGAGCTGTTTTTT	CASSTSGIGTGELFF
TRBJ1-1	TRBD1	TRBV4-2	many	TGTGCCAGCAGCCTGCCCAGGGGGCAAATGAACACTGAAGCTTTCTTT	CASSLPRGQMNTEAFF
TRBJ2-7	NA	TRBV5-8	NA	TGTGCCAGCAGCTTGGCGAAGGGGGTATACGAGCAGTACTTC	CASSLAKGVYEQYF
TRBJ2-3	TRBD2	TRBV25-1	many	TGTGCCAGCGCCCGGGGGGGTACAGGGAGGACAGATACGCAGTATTTT	CASARGGTGRTDTQYF
TRBJ2-1	TRBD2	TRBV2	NA	TGTGCCAGCAGCCGGGGACTAGCGGGAGAAGTTAGAGGTGAGCAGTTCTTC	CASSRGLAGEVRGEQFF
TRBJ2-1	TRBD2	TRBV15	NA	TGTGCCACCAGCTCTCTAGCGGGAGTCTACAATGAGCAGTTCTTC	CATSSLAGVYNEQFF
TRBJ1-2	NA	TRBV5-6	NA	TGTGCCAGCAGCTTTGCGGGGGCGGATAACTATGGCTACACCTTC	CASSFAGADNYGYTF
TRBJ2-2	TRBD1	TRBV25-1	NA	TGTGCCAGCCCCTTCGTCTGGGACAGGGGCGCGAACACCGGGGAGCTGTTTTTT	CASPFVWDRGANTGELFF
TRBJ1-6	NA	TRBV3-1/TRBV3-2	NA	TGTGCCAGCAGCCCCCAGGGAGGAGGATCACCCCTCCACTTT	CASSPQGGGSPLHF
TRBJ2-2	NA	TRBV18	NA	TGTGCCAGCTCACCGTACCGGGATAACACCGGGGAGCTGTTTTTT	CASSPYRDNTGELFF
TRBJ1-2	TRBD1	TRBV2	NA	TGTGCCAGCAGTGACGCAACAGGGGGCAACTATGGCTACACCTTC	CASSDATGGNYGYTF
TRBJ2-7	NA	TRBV4-2	NA	TGTGCCAGCAGCCAAGAAAAGCAGGGGTCTTACGAGCAGTACTTC	CASSQEKQGSYEQYF
TRBJ1-3	TRBD1	TRBV5-5	NA	TGTGCCAGCAGCTTGGCAGGGGGAATCTCTGGAAACACCATATATTTT	CASSLAGGISGNTIYF
TRBJ1-2	NA	TRBV30	NA	TGTGCCTGGAGTGTGAACAGGGAAGGCTACACCTTC	CAWSVNREGYTF
TRBJ2-3	TRBD2	TRBV3-1/TRBV3-2	NA	TGTGCCAGCAGCGATCTTAGCGGGAGGGCCGGTCAGTATTTT	CASSDLSGRAGQYF
TRBJ2-1	TRBD2	TRBV6-1	NA	TGTGCCAGCAGTGAACAGACGGGGGGTGGGAATGAGCAGTTCTTC	CASSEQTGGGNEQFF
TRBJ2-3	TRBD1	TRBV5-1	once	TGCGCCAGCAGCTCCGGACAGGGCCCAGATACGCAGTATTTT	CASSSGQGPDTQYF
TRBJ2-7	TRBD1	TRBV29-1	NA	TGCAGCGTTGAAGTAGGACAGGGGGGGAGGGAGCAGTACTTC	CSVEVGQGGREQYF
TRBJ1-6	NA	TRBV12-2	NA	TGTGCAAGTCGCTTCCAGTCACAGACTAAAAATAATTCACCCCTCCACTTT	CASRFQSQTKNNSPLHF
TRBJ2-5	TRBD1	TRBV5-1	NA	TGCGCCAGCAGTCTCAACACAGGGGGCGGGGAGACCCAGTACTTC	CASSLNTGGGETQYF
TRBJ1-1	NA	TRBV5-4	NA	TGTGCCAGCAGCCTCGACAGCCGCGGGAACACTGAAGCTTTCTTT	CASSLDSRGNTEAFF
TRBJ2-7	TRBD1	TRBV5-5	NA	TGTGCCAGCAGCTTGATCGGGACAGGGATTGGAGCCTACGAGCAGTACTTC	CASSLIGTGIGAYEQYF
TRBJ2-5	TRBD1	TRBV5-6	once	TGTGCCAGCAGCTTGAAACGACAGGGACAAGAGACCCAGTACTTC	CASSLKRQGQETQYF
TRBJ2-7	NA	TRBV2	NA	TGTGCCACTGCGCAGGCGAGCTCCTACGAGCAGTACTTC	CATAQASSYEQYF
TRBJ2-5	NA	TRBV7-9	NA	TGTGCCACTGAGGGCCTCCAAGAGACCCAGTACTTC	CATEGLQETQYF
TRBJ2-3	TRBD2	TRBV30	once	TGTGCCTGGAGTGTAGTAGCGGGAGGATCAGATACGCAGTATTTT	CAWSVVAGGSDTQYF
TRBJ2-7	TRBD2	TRBV7-2	NA	TGTGCCAGCCAATCTATAGCGGGAATTTACGAGCAGTACTTC	CASQSIAGIYEQYF
TRBJ2-5	TRBD1	TRBV3-1/TRBV3-2	NA	TGTGCCAGCAGGGGGACAGGGTGGGCAAGGGGGGAGACCCAGTACTTC	CASRGTGWARGETQYF
TRBJ2-1	TRBD2	TRBV10-3	NA	TGTGCCATCAGTGATAAGGTGGCGGGAGGTAATGAGCAGTTCTTC	CAISDKVAGGNEQFF
TRBJ2-7	TRBD1	TRBV12-5	NA	TGTGCTAGTGGTTTGTCGACAGGGTACAGGGACGAGCAGTACTTC	CASGLSTGYRDEQYF
TRBJ1-3	NA	TRBV7-9	NA	TGTGCCAGCAGCTTATTGGGGGCAGGTGGAAACACCATATATTTT	CASSLLGAGGNTIYF
TRBJ1-1	TRBD1	TRBV19	NA	TGTGCCACACCGGGACAGGAGAACACTGAAGCTTTCTTT	CATPGQENTEAFF
TRBJ1-1	NA	TRBV9	NA	TGTGCCAGCAGCGTTGATATAAGGGGCACTGAAGCTTTCTTT	CASSVDIRGTEAFF
TRBJ2-3	TRBD2	TRBV5-4	NA	TGTGCCAGCAGAGCTGGGACTACTAGCACAGATACGCAGTATTTT	CASRAGTTSTDTQYF
TRBJ2-1	NA	TRBV7-8	NA	TGTGCCAGCAGCTTATATGGGAGCTCCTACAATGAGCAGTTCTTC	CASSLYGSSYNEQFF
TRBJ2-1	NA	TRBV25-1	NA	TGTGCCAGCAGTGAATGGAGGCAGTCAAATGAGCAGTTCTTC	CASSEWRQSNEQFF
TRBJ2-2	NA	TRBV19	NA	TGTGCCAGTAGTCCCCCTTGGGGCCGAACCGGGGAGCTGTTTTTT	CASSPPWGRTGELFF
TRBJ2-2	TRBD1	TRBV27	NA	TGTGCCAGCAGTTTAGCGGTTCGGACAGGGGACACCGGGGAGCTGTTTTTT	CASSLAVRTGDTGELFF
TRBJ1-5	NA	TRBV2	NA	TGTGCCAGCAAACAGGCCCACAATCAGCCCCAGCATTTT	CASKQAHNQPQHF
TRBJ1-6	NA	TRBV7-9	NA	TGTGCCAGCAGTTCGCAGGATGGGGCAGGGTCACCCCTCCACTTT	CASSSQDGAGSPLHF
TRBJ2-7	NA	TRBV5-1	NA	TGCGCCAGCAGCGATCGGGACGGGAGCTCCTACGAGCAGTACTTC	CASSDRDGSSYEQYF
TRBJ1-1	NA	TRBV7-9	NA	TGTGCCAGCATCCAAGGGGCTTTGAACACTGAAGCTTTCTTT	CASIQGALNTEAFF
TRBJ2-6	TRBD1	TRBV5-6	NA	TGTGCCAGCAGCCGTGGGACAGGGGTCCTCGGGGCCAACGTCCTGACTTTC	CASSRGTGVLGANVLTF
TRBJ1-1	TRBD1	TRBV19	NA	TGTGCCAGTAAAACAGGGGTGAACACTGAAGCTTTCTTT	CASKTGVNTEAFF
TRBJ2-1	NA	TRBV3-1/TRBV3-2	few	TGTGCCAGCAGCCAAGGGTGGGGAGGGGGCTCCTACAATGAGCAGTTCTTC	CASSQGWGGGSYNEQFF
TRBJ2-3	TRBD2	TRBV7-3	NA	TGTGCCAGCAGCCCCCAAGCGGGGGCTAGCACAGATACGCAGTATTTT	CASSPQAGASTDTQYF
TRBJ1-4	NA	TRBV15	many	TGTGCCACCAGCAGAGCCTATGGAGGGAATGAAAAACTGTTTTTT	CATSRAYGGNEKLFF
TRBJ1-1	NA	TRBV6-6	NA	TGTGCCAGCAGTTACTCGGGACACTCGAACACTGAAGCTTTCTTT	CASSYSGHSNTEAFF
TRBJ2-7	NA	TRBV19	NA	TGTGCCAGTAGTAGAGACAGTTCCTACGAGCAGTACTTC	CASSRDSSYEQYF